This T cell receptor (beta chain) came from a study of T-cell memory formation after mild COVID-19. Germline V gene data show CDR1 as DFQATT and CDR2 as SNEGSKA (reference sequence). Trimming left V 2 bases short and J 2 bases short, with 16 bases between. The CDR3 covers 15 residues. A note on this clonotype: Antigen: not known.

Study-level results: Clones that contracted clustered mainly in CM and EM if CD4+ and in EMRA if CD8+. Specificity for SARS-CoV-2 was not confirmed among the second-wave clones peaking on day 37. Pre-infection memory harbored some responding clones, suggesting cross-reactive memory joined.

TCRdb re-analysed the 5' RACE reads in MiXCR, keeping a single row per CDR3 protein. The profile covers 360,000 or so distinct CDR3 sequences, with 25% to 30% appearing a single time and approximately 13% taken by the ten largest. The sequence was obtained from an adult woman who had mild COVID-19 (a few samples of this study predate the infection). Cell type and time point are not known. Sequencing was performed on PBMCs or a T cell subset sorted from them (not recorded which). The rearrangement links TRBV20-1 to TRBJ2-7, with D possibly called TRBD1 or TRBD2 (7 bases each). The CDR3 region has the DNA TGCAGTGCTAGACCATTGGGGGGGACAGCCTACGAGCAGTACTTC. Residues: CSARPLGGTAYEQYF.